This T cell receptor (beta chain) was profiled in a study of blood T cell repertoires in COVID-19. Study context: Samples taken during acute and convalescent COVID-19 were collected in the United States, Italy and Spain. PBMCs, B-cell-depleted T cells, or T cells provided the cDNA or gDNA that made up the material.

The V end lost 2 bases, the J end lost 4 bases, and 11 bases lay between the germline ends. The CDR3 is made up of 14 amino acids. Germline V gives CDR1 MNHNS, CDR2 SASEGT. Original processing notes: Reference gene primer amplification yielded estimated nucleated cell counts. Method: immunoSEQ multiplex PCR; TCRdb's copy keeps in-frame clones and lacks some. V, J and clone size are those of that table, while D and trimming were read from the DNA. The sample records more than 200,000 clones, approximately 90% being singletons. The receptor's source is a man in his late teens or twenties with active or convalescent COVID-19. V gene TRBV6-1 combines with J gene TRBJ1-1, with D unclear. Sequencing was carried out using peripheral blood. DNA for the CDR3: TGTGCCAGCAGTGAAAGAGGAGCAGTCACTGAAGCTTTCTTT. Translation gives CASSERGAVTEAFF.